The clone carrying this TCR beta chain was counted ten times or more. Its antigen is undetermined. Individual cDNA molecules received unique molecular identifiers during library preparation. Each CDR3 protein is one row after TCRdb ran MiXCR on the 5' RACE reads. The sample has 90,000 or so distinct CDR3 sequences, 15% seen once; the top ten hold around 5.1%. This specimen belongs to a study of early T cells in non-severe SARS-CoV-2 infection. About the research overall: With bulk RNA from unsorted whole blood as input, sequencing yielded unpaired chains.

Study conclusions and caveats: There was a bias toward anti-spike CD8 responses in VDJdb matching, which missed private and CD4 specificities.

Trimming removed 4 bases from V and 7 bases from J; junction bases left unmatched: 1. Germline lookup yields CDR1 LGHDT and CDR2 YNNKEL (reference sequence). This CDR3 region has 13 residues. V and J are TRBV3-1 and TRBJ1-5, with 10 nucleotides matching TRBD1. This clonotype was sampled from an adult who was a healthcare worker with PCR-confirmed SARS-CoV-2 infection or an uninfected control (not recorded which). The sequenced material came from whole blood. The CDR3 region is CASSRTGGQPQHF. The CDR3 nucleotides are TGTGCCAGCAGCCGGACAGGGGGACAGCCCCAGCATTTT.